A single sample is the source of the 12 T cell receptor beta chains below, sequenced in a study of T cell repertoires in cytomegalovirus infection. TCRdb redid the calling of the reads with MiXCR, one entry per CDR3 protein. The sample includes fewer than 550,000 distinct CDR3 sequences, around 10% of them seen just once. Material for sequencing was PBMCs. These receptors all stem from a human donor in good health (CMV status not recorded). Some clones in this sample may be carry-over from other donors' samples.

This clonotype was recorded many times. The CDR3 sequence is CASSFMSSGNTIYF. Written as DNA, the CDR3 is TGTGCCAGCAGCTTCATGAGCTCTGGAAACACCATATATTTT. The chain recombines TRBV5-8 with TRBJ1-3; D is ambiguous. Trimming left V 2 bases short and J 0 bases short, with 6 bases between. The CDR3 has 14 amino acids. The germline CDR1 and CDR2 sequences are SGHTS and YDEGEE.

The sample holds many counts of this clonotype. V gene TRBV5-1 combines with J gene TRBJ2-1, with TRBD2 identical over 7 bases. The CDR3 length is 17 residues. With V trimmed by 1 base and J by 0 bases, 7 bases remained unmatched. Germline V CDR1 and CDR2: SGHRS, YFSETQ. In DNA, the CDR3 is TGCGCCAGCAGCTTGATTACTAGCGTCCTCTCCTACAATGAGCAGTTCTTC. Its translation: CASSLITSVLSYNEQFF.

The CDR3 spells CASSYGKATNEKLFF. The CDR3 bases are TGTGCCAGCAGTTACGGAAAGGCAACTAATGAAAAACTGTTTTTT. This sequence joins TRBV6-5 and TRBJ1-4; D unresolved. Trimming pared 2 bases from V and 0 bases from J, leaving 7 bases between. The CDR3 consists of 15 residues. CDR1 is MNHEY, CDR2 SVGAGI, per germline.

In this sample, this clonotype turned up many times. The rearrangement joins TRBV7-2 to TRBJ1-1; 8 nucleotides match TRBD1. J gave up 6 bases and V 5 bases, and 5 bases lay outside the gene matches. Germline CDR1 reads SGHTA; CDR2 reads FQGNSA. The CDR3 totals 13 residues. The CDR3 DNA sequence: TGTGCCAGCAGCCGTTCACAGGGGGCTGAAGCTTTCTTT. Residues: CASSRSQGAEAFF. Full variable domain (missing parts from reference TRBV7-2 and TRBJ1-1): GAGVSQSPSNKVTEKGKDVELRCDPISGHTALYWYRQSLGQGLEFLIYFQGNSAPDKSGLPSDRFSAERTGGSVSTLTIQRTQQEDSAVYLCASSRSQGAEAFFGQGTRLTVV.

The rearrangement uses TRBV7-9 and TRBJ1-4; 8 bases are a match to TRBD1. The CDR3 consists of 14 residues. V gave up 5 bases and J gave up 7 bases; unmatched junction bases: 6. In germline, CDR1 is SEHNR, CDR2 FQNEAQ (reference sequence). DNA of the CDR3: TGTGCCAGCAGCCAAGGACAGGGTCGTGAAAAACTGTTTTTT. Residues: CASSQGQGREKLFF. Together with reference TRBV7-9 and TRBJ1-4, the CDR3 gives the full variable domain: DTGVSQNPRHKITKRGQNVTFRCDPISEHNRLYWYRQTLGQGPEFLTYFQNEAQLEKSRLLSDRFSAERPKGSFSTLEIQRTEQGDSAMYLCASSQGQGREKLFFGSGTQLSVL.

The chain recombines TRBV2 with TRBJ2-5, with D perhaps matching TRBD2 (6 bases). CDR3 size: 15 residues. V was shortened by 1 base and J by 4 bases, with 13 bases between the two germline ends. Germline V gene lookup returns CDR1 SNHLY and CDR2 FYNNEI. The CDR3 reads CASSEVGLGVETQYF. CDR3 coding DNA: TGTGCCAGCAGTGAAGTGGGACTTGGGGTAGAGACCCAGTACTTC. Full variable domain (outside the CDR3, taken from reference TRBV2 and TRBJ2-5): EPEVTQTPSHQVTQMGQEVILRCVPISNHLYFYWYRQILGQKVEFLVSFYNNEISEKSEIFDDQFSVERPDGSNFTLKIRSTKLEDSAMYFCASSEVGLGVETQYFGPGTRLLVL.

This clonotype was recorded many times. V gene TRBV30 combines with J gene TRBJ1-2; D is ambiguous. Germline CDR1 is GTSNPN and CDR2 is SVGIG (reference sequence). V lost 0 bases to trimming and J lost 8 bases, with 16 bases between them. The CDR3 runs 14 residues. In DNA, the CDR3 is TGTGCCTGGAGTGTAAACGGGTTCGGAGGGGGCTACACCTTC. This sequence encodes CAWSVNGFGGGYTF. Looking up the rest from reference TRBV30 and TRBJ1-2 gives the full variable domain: SQTIHQWPATLVQPVGSPLSLECTVEGTSNPNLYWYRQAAGRGLQLLFYSVGIGQISSEVPQNLSASRPQDRQFILSSKKLLLSDSGFYLCAWSVNGFGGGYTFGSGTRLTVV.

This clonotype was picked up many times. CDR3 in amino acids: CATTSLGNYGYTF. The CDR3 bases are TGTGCCACCACCTCCTTGGGGAACTATGGCTACACCTTC. This sequence joins TRBV6-5 and TRBJ1-2; no clear D. The CDR3 loop spans 13 amino acids. The V end was cut by 10 bases, the J end by 2 bases, with 14 bases between. Germline loops: CDR1 MNHEY, CDR2 SVGAGI.

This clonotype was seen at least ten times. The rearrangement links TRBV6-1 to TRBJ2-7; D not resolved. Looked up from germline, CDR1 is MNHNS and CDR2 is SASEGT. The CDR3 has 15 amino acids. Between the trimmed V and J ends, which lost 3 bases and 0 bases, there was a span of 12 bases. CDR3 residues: CASSEAASSSYEQYF. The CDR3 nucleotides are TGTGCCAGCAGTGAGGCAGCCTCAAGCTCCTACGAGCAGTACTTC.

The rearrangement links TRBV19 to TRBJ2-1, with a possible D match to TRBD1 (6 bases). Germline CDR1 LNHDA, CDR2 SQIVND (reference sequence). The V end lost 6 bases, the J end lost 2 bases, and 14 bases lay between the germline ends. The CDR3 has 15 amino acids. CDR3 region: CASSRRQDTYNEQFF. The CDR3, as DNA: TGTGCCAGTAGCCGAAGACAGGATACCTACAATGAGCAGTTCTTC.

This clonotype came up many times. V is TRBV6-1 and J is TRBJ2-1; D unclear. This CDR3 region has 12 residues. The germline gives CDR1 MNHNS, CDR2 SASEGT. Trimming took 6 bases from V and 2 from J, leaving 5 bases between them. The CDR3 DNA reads TGTGCCAGCAGATCACCCTACAATGAGCAGTTCTTC. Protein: CASRSPYNEQFF.

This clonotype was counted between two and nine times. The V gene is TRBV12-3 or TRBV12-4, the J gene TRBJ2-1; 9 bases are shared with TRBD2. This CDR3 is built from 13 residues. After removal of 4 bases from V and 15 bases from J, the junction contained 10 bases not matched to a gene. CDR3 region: CASSYAGGPSMFF. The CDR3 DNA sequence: TGTGCCAGCAGTTATGCGGGGGGGCCCTCCATGTTCTTC.